This T cell receptor (beta chain) is drawn from a study of T cell responses to AZD1222 COVID-19 vaccine. General observations from the study: Spike-wide coverage was observed for vaccine-associated CD4 TCRs, with dominant responses at 160-218 and 743-854.

Sequencing used immunoSEQ multiplex PCR; TCRdb keeps in-frame clones, though not all of them. The repertoire holds over 100,000 clones, with 75% to 90% as singletons. V dropped 6 bases and J dropped 2 bases, with 4 bases sitting between them. CDR3 length: 11 amino acids. Germline V CDR1 and CDR2: MNHEY, SVGEGT. The table lists this clone with a count of one. Its antigen is as yet unknown. The sequences come from peripheral blood, collected on day 0 of AZD1222 vaccination. This receptor was identified in an adult in good health. The rearrangement links TRBV6-2 or TRBV6-3 to TRBJ2-5; D is unresolved. The CDR3: CASSGQETQYF. As DNA, the CDR3 is TGTGCCAGCAGCGGGCAAGAGACCCAGTACTTC.